This T cell receptor beta chain was captured in a study of blood T cell repertoires in COVID-19. The data were produced by immunoSEQ multiplex PCR, yet TCRdb's version contains in-frame clones alone and is incomplete. The sample holds some 150,000 clones; more than 75% are singletons and the top ten take about 3.9%. This CDR3 region has 15 residues. J lost 4 bases, V lost 3 bases, and 4 bases had no gene match. Germline assignment: CDR1 MNHNS and CDR2 SASEGT. The TCR originated in a man in his 60s with acute or convalescent COVID-19. The sequencing input was peripheral blood. The chain uses TRBV6-1 and TRBJ1-3, with 9 bases fitting TRBD1. The CDR3, as DNA: TGTGCCAGCAGTGACACCGGACAGGGGGGAAACACCATATATTTT. This codes for CASSDTGQGGNTIYF.